The source of this TCR beta chain is a study of shared T cell receptors in the human thymus. The repertoire was sequenced with immunoSEQ multiplex PCR; TCRdb's copy has only in-frame clones and lacks some. Of some 640,000 clones listed, about 89% are singletons. From germline, CDR1 is KGHSH and CDR2 LQKENI. The V segment lost 2 bases and the J segment 0 bases; nucleotides outside the gene matches: 9. The CDR3 length is 18 residues. These sequences were also reported in another study, on human thymus T cells. From that study: Corrective cardiac operations yielded the resected thymus tissue. Among unrelated individuals, related research reported thymic repertoires that overlapped highly.

The sequencing sample was made of thymocytes. The TCR sequence derives from a boy under three years old with a congenital heart defect. This chain joins TRBV18 and TRBJ1-5; 8 bases are shared with TRBD1. This CDR3 is CASSPSSPGTGSNQPQHF. In nucleotides, the CDR3 is TGTGCCAGCTCACCATCGTCCCCCGGGACAGGTAGCAATCAGCCCCAGCATTTT.